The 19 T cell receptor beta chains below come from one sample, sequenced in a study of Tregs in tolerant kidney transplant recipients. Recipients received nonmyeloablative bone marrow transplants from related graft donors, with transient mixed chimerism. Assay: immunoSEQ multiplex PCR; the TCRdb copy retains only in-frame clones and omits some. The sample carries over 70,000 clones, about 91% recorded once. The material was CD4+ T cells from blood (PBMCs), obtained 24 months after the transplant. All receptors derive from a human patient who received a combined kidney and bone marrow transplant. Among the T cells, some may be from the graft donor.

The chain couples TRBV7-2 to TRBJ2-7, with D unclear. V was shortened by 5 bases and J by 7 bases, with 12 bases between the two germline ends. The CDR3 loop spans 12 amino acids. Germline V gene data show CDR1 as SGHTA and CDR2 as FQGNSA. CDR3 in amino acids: CASSASWREQYF. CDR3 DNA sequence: TGTGCCAGCAGCGCCTCGTGGCGGGAGCAGTACTTC.

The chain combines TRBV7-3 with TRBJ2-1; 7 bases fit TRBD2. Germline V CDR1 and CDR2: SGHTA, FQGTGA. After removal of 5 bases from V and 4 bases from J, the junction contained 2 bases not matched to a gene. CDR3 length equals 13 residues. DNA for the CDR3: TGTGCCAGCAGCCTAGCGGCATACAATGAGCAGTTCTTC. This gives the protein CASSLAAYNEQFF. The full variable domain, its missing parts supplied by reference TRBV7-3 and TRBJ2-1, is GAGVSQTPSNKVTEKGKYVELRCDPISGHTALYWYRQSLGQGPEFLIYFQGTGAADDSGLPNDRFFAVRPEGSVSTLKIQRTERGDSAVYLCASSLAAYNEQFFGPGTRLTVL.

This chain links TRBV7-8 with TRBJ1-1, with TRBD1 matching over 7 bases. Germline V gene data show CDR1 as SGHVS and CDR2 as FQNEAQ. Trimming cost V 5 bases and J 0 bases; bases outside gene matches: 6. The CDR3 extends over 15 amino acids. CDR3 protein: CASSPSGQLNTEAFF. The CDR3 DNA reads TGTGCCAGCAGCCCCTCGGGACAGTTGAACACTGAAGCTTTCTTT. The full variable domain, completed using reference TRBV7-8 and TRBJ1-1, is GAGVSQSPRYKVAKRGQDVALRCDPISGHVSLFWYQQALGQGPEFLTYFQNEAQLDKSGLPSDRFFAERPEGSVSTLKIQRTQQEDSAVYLCASSPSGQLNTEAFFGQGTRLTVV.

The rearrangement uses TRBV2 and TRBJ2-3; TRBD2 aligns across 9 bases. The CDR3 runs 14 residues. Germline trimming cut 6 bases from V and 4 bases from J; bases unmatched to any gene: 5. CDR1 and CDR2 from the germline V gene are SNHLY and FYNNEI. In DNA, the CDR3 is TGTGCCAGCAGCCTCTCTAGCGGGGCAGATACGCAGTATTTT. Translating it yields CASSLSSGADTQYF.

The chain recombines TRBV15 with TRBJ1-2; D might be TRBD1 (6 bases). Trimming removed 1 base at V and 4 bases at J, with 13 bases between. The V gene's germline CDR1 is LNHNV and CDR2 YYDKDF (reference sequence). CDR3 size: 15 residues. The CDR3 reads CATSRGGQELYGYTF. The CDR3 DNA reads TGTGCCACCAGCAGAGGGGGACAAGAACTCTATGGCTACACCTTC.

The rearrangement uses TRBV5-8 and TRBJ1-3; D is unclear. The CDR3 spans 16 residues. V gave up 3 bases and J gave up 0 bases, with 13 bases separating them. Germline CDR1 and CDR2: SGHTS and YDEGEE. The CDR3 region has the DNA TGTGCCAGCAGCTCGGGATCGATACGCTCTGGAAACACCATATATTTT. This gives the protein CASSSGSIRSGNTIYF.

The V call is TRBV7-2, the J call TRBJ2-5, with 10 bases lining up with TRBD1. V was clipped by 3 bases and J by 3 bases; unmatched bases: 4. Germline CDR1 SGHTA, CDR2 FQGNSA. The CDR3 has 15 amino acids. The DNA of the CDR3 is TGTGCCAGCAGCTTGGTGACAGGGGGCGAAGAGACCCAGTACTTC. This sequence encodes CASSLVTGGEETQYF.

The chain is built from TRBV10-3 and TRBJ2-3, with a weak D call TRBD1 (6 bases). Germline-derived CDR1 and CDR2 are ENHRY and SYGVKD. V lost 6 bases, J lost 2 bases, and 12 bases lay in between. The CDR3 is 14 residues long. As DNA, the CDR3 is TGTGCCATCAGGGACAGTTCCCTCACAGATACGCAGTATTTT. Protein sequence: CAIRDSSLTDTQYF.

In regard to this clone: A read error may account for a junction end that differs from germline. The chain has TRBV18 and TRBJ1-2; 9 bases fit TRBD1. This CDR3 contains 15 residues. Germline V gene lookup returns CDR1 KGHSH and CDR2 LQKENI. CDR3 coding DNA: TGTGCCAGCACACCAAACACAGGGGGCTCCCATGGCTACACCTTC. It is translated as CASTPNTGGSHGYTF. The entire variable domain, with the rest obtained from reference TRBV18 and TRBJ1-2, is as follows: NAGVMQNPRHLVRRRGQEARLRCSPMKGHSHVYWYRQLPEEGLKFMVYLQKENIIDESGMPKERFSAEFPKEGPSILRIQQVVRGDSAAYFCASTPNTGGSHGYTFGSGTRLTVV.

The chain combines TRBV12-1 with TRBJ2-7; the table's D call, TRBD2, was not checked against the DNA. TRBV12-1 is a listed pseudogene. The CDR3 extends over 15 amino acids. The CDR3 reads CAINQLSAGTYEQYF. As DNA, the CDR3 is TGTGCCATAAACCAACTCTCAGCCGGGACCTACGAGCAGTACTTC.

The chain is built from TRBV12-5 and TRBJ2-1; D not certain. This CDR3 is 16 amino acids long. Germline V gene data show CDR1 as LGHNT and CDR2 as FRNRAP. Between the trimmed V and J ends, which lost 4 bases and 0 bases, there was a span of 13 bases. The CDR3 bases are TGTGCTAGTGGTTGGAAAAGCGCGAGCTCCTACAATGAGCAGTTCTTC. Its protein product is CASGWKSASSYNEQFF.

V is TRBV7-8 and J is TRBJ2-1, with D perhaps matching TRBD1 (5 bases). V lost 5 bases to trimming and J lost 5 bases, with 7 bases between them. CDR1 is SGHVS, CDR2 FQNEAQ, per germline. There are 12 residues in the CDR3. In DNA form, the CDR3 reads TGTGCCAGCAGCCTCAGGGACAATGAGCAGTTCTTC. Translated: CASSLRDNEQFF.

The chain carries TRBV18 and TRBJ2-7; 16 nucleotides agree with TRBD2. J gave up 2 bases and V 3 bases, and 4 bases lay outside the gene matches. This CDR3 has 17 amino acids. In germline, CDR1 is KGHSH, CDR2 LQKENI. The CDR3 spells CASSPRGTSGRAYEQYF. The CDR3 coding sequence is TGTGCCAGCTCACCCAGGGGGACTAGCGGGAGGGCCTACGAGCAGTACTTC.

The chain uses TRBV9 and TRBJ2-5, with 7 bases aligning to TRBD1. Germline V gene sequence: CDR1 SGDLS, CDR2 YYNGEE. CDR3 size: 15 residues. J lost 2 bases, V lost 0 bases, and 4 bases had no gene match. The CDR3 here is CASSVGNRGQETQYF. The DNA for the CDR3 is TGTGCCAGCAGCGTAGGGAACAGGGGTCAAGAGACCCAGTACTTC.

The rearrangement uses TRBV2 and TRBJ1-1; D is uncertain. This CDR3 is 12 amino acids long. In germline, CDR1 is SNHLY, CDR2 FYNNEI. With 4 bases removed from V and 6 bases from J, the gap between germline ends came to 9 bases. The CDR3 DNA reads TGTGCCAGCAGTGTAACTTTCGCTGAAGCTTTCTTT. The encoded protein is CASSVTFAEAFF.

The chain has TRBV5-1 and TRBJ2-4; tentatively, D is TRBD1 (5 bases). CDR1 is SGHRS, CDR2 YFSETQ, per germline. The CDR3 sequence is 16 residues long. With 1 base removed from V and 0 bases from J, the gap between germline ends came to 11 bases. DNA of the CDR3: TGCGCCAGCAGCTTGCTTCAGGGAAGAGCCAAAAACATTCAGTACTTC. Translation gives CASSLLQGRAKNIQYF.

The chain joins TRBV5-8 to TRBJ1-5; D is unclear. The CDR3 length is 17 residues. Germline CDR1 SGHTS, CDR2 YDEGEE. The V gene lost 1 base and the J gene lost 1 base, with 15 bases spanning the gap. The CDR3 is CASSLTKRSLSNQPQHF. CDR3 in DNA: TGTGCCAGCAGCTTGACAAAACGGAGTCTGAGCAATCAGCCCCAGCATTTT.

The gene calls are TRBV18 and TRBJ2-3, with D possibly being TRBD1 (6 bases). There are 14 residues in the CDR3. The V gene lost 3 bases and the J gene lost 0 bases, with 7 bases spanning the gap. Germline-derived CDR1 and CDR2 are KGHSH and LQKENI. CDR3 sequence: CASSPTGSTDTQYF. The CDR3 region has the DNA TGTGCCAGCTCACCTACAGGGAGCACAGATACGCAGTATTTT.

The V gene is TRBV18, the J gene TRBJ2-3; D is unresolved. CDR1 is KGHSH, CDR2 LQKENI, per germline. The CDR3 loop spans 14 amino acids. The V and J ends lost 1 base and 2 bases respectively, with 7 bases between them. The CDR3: CASSPQLLTDTQYF. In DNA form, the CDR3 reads TGTGCCAGCTCACCACAGCTCCTCACAGATACGCAGTATTTT. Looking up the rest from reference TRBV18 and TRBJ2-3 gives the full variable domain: NAGVMQNPRHLVRRRGQEARLRCSPMKGHSHVYWYRQLPEEGLKFMVYLQKENIIDESGMPKERFSAEFPKEGPSILRIQQVVRGDSAAYFCASSPQLLTDTQYFGPGTRLTVL.